The 9 T cell receptor beta chains below all came from one sample that was sequenced in a study of blood T cell repertoires in COVID-19 (dated by TCRdb to 2020 to 2021). The library was built by means of the immunoSEQ multiplex PCR assay. Drawn from immuneACCESS, this table holds only the in-frame rearrangements with V and J called that TCRdb kept. Clones are partly lost; checked studies trace under half to an unresolved V gene and leave the rest unexplained. Here the sample has some 300,000 clones; about nine tenths occur a single time. The top ten clonotypes cover about 4.2% of the sample. Sequencing input: PBMCs or T cells enriched from blood (not recorded which). Receptors originate from a man between 25 and 39 years old who had recovered from COVID-19.

The count of this clone is one. The chain joins TRBV7-8 to TRBJ1-5, with D tentatively TRBD1 (6 bases). This CDR3 contains 14 residues. The V gene lost 3 bases and the J gene lost 4 bases, with 10 bases spanning the gap. Germline CDR1 SGHVS, CDR2 FQNEAQ. This CDR3 is CASSFAGANQPQHF. The CDR3 DNA is TGTGCCAGCAGCTTCGCGGGGGCGAATCAGCCCCAGCATTTT.

The chain couples TRBV7-9 to TRBJ1-1, with 7 bases matching TRBD1. V dropped 6 bases and J dropped 5; count of bases not matched to a gene: 9. The CDR3 is 14 residues long. From germline, CDR1 is SEHNR and CDR2 FQNEAQ (reference sequence). This CDR3 reads CASRGPGQTTEAFF. The CDR3 bases are TGTGCCAGCAGGGGGCCGGGACAGACGACTGAAGCTTTCTTT.

The CDR3 protein is CATSLAGGPGTGELFF. The DNA of the CDR3 is TGTGCCACCAGCCTAGCGGGAGGGCCGGGCACCGGGGAGCTGTTTTTT. The V gene is TRBV24-1, the J gene TRBJ2-2; TRBD2 aligns across 12 bases. This CDR3 has 16 residues. Per the germline V gene, CDR1 is KGHDR and CDR2 is SFDVKD. J was trimmed by 4 bases and V by 7 bases; bases with no gene match: 6.

The chain carries TRBV4-2 and TRBJ1-6; D not resolved. CDR3 length: 13 amino acids. V was cut by 0 bases and J by 7 bases, with 4 bases left in between. Germline CDR1 is LGHNA and CDR2 is YNFKEQ. CDR3 sequence: CASSQDLNSPLHF. The CDR3 nucleotides read TGTGCCAGCAGCCAAGATCTAAATTCACCCCTCCACTTT.

The gene calls are TRBV11-2 and TRBJ1-4; 9 nucleotides match TRBD1. Trimming at V came to 5 bases and at J to 0 bases, leaving 7 bases not matched to a gene. Germline loops: CDR1 SGHAT, CDR2 FQNNGV. The CDR3 is made up of 17 amino acids. CDR3 in DNA: TGTGCCAGCAGCGACCCTCGGACAGGGGCAACTAATGAAAAACTGTTTTTT. This translates into CASSDPRTGATNEKLFF.

This chain connects TRBV12-3 or TRBV12-4 to TRBJ2-1; TRBD2 might be the D (5 bases). Deletions cut 5 bases from V and 10 bases from J, with 12 bases between. This CDR3 comprises 12 residues. The CDR3 loop is CASSLPDLEQFF. Written as DNA, the CDR3 is TGTGCCAGCAGTCTGCCGGACTTGGAGCAGTTCTTC.

V gene TRBV7-9 combines with J gene TRBJ1-6; D unresolved. The germline V gene encodes CDR1 SEHNR and CDR2 FQNEAQ (reference sequence). CDR3 length: 16 amino acids. Deletions cut 1 base from V and 5 bases from J, with 12 bases between. The CDR3 here is CASSLGSRGNNSPLHF. The CDR3 DNA reads TGTGCCAGCAGCTTAGGGTCCCGAGGGAATAATTCACCCCTCCACTTT.

V is TRBV5-8 and J is TRBJ2-7; 7 bases map to TRBD1. Germline values: CDR1 SGHTS, CDR2 YDEGEE. The J segment lost 4 bases and the V segment lost 6 bases, leaving 7 bases of the junction unmatched. The CDR3 covers 13 residues. Written as DNA, the CDR3 is TGTGCCAGCATCCGGGCAGGGGGTTACGAGCAGTACTTC. Its protein is CASIRAGGYEQYF.

Note on this clone: It may be a read error: a sequence one base away is much more abundant. The genes are TRBV7-2 and TRBJ2-7; 8 bases line up with TRBD1. The CDR3 spans 12 residues. V lost 5 bases, J lost 4 bases, and 1 base stayed unmatched. Germline CDR1 is SGHTA and CDR2 is FQGNSA. DNA for the CDR3: TGTGCCAGCAGCCGACAGGGGTACGAGCAGTACTTC. It yields the protein CASSRQGYEQYF. Full variable domain (remainder filled in from reference TRBV7-2 and TRBJ2-7): GAGVSQSPSNKVTEKGKDVELRCDPISGHTALYWYRQSLGQGLEFLIYFQGNSAPDKSGLPSDRFSAERTGGSVSTLTIQRTQQEDSAVYLCASSRQGYEQYFGPGTRLTVT.